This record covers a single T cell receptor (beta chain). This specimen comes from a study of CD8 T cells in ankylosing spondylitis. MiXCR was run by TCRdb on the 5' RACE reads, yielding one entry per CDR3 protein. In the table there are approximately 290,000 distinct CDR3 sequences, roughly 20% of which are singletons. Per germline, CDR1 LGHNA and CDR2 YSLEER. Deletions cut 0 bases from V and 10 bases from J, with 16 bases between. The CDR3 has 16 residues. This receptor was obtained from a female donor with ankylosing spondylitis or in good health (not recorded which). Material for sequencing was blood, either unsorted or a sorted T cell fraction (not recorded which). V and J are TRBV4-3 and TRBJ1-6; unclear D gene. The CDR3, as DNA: TGCGCCAGCAGCCAAGATACGCCGATGTCGGGATCACCCCTCCACTTT. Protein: CASSQDTPMSGSPLHF.